This TCR beta chain came from a study of blood T cell repertoires in COVID-19. Study-wide background: Samples taken during acute and convalescent COVID-19 were collected in the United States, Italy and Spain. PBMCs, B-cell-depleted T cells, or T cells were the source of the cDNA or gDNA that made up the material.

Per the original data handling: How many nucleated cells were present was estimated from reference gene primer amplification. Sequenced by immunoSEQ multiplex PCR; TCRdb stores in-frame clones only, minus some. Clonal size and the V and J genes are those of that table, whereas D and trimming came from the DNA. The data show roughly 150,000 clones, with around 89% seen just once and around 26% held by the top ten. This clone was observed a single time. The CDR3 length is 18 residues. CDR1 is SGHRS, CDR2 YFSETQ, per germline. Trimming stripped 4 bases from V and 4 bases from J, with 23 bases between. This clonotype originated in a human donor in a cohort sampled during active COVID-19. Sequencing used peripheral blood. The chain has TRBV5-1 and TRBJ2-2, with D maybe TRBD2 (5 bases). This CDR3 is CASSRDGNRDFITGELFF. DNA for the CDR3: TGCGCCAGCAGCCGAGACGGGAACCGAGATTTTATCACCGGGGAGCTGTTTTTT.